This passage covers 23 T cell receptor beta chains from one sample sequenced in a study of shared clonotypes between healthy human individuals. Sequenced by immunoSEQ multiplex PCR; TCRdb stores in-frame clones only, minus some. The table lists about 1.1 million clones, roughly 80% of them singletons. The sample consisted of memory CD4+ T cells from PBMCs. Subset specified: CD45RA-negative fraction. These receptors all stem from a man in his late teens or twenties in good health. Some clones in this sample may be carry-over from other donors' samples.

In the case of this clone: Given a far larger clone just one base away, this is likely a sequencing read error. This sequence joins TRBV30 and TRBJ1-2, with 7 positions matching TRBD1. Germline CDR1 and CDR2: GTSNPN and SVGIG (reference sequence). The CDR3 has 16 residues. As DNA, the CDR3 is TGTGCCTGGAGTGTCAACCCACAGGGGACTCACTATGGCTGCACCTTC. It specifies CAWSVNPQGTHYGCTF.

This clone was recorded many times. CDR3 loop: CATSRERGSWETQYF. In nucleotides, the CDR3 is TGTGCCACCAGCAGAGAGAGGGGGAGCTGGGAGACCCAGTACTTC. The chain combines TRBV15 with TRBJ2-5, with TRBD1 as a possible D gene (6 bases). The germline V gene encodes CDR1 LNHNV and CDR2 YYDKDF (reference sequence). V was clipped by 0 bases and J by 5 bases, with 13 bases between them. The CDR3 runs to 15 residues.

Worth noting for this clone: The identical CDR3 is also encoded by other nucleotide sequences in the sample. V is TRBV6-1 and J is TRBJ2-7; the match to TRBD2 covers 10 bases. There are 15 residues in the CDR3. Germline trimming cut 6 bases from V and 0 bases from J; bases unmatched to any gene: 5. Germline assignment: CDR1 MNHNS and CDR2 SASEGT. CDR3 sequence (DNA): TGTGCCAGCAGGACTTCTAGCGGGAGCTCCTACGAGCAGTACTTC. Amino acid sequence: CASRTSSGSSYEQYF.

The chain uses TRBV5-1 and TRBJ2-3; 13 nucleotides line up with TRBD2. V lost 4 bases, J lost 4 bases, and 6 bases stayed unmatched. From germline, CDR1 is SGHRS and CDR2 YFSETQ. This CDR3 region has 16 residues. The CDR3 region is CASSTGTSGNPDTQYF. The CDR3 nucleotides read TGCGCCAGCAGCACCGGGACTAGCGGGAATCCAGATACGCAGTATTTT. Based on the CDR3 plus reference TRBV5-1 and TRBJ2-3, the full variable domain is KAGVTQTPRYLIKTRGQQVTLSCSPISGHRSVSWYQQTPGQGLQFLFEYFSETQRNKGNFPGRFSGRQFSNSRSEMNVSTLELGDSALYLCASSTGTSGNPDTQYFGPGTRLTVL.

The rearrangement links TRBV6-5 to TRBJ2-3; 7 nucleotides align to TRBD1. Germline CDR1 reads MNHEY; CDR2 reads SVGAGI. The CDR3 has 14 amino acids. Trimming at V came to 5 bases and at J to 4 bases, leaving 6 bases not matched to a gene. CDR3 coding DNA: TGTGCCAGCAGTACAGGGGCCCTCCCAGATACGCAGTATTTT. It specifies CASSTGALPDTQYF.

A word on this clone: The same CDR3 can be traced to other DNA sequences in this sample. The chain recombines TRBV28 with TRBJ2-2, with 8 bases lining up with TRBD2. The CDR3 has 14 residues. The V gene end was trimmed by 2 bases and the J gene end by 5 bases; junction bases not matched to a gene: 1. CDR1 is MDHEN and CDR2 is SYDVKM in the germline V gene. Written as DNA, the CDR3 is TGTGCCAGCAGTTTACGGGGGGGTACCGGGGAGCTGTTTTTT. This gives the protein CASSLRGGTGELFF.

The V and J genes are TRBV28 and TRBJ2-4; D possibly corresponds to TRBD1 (5 bases). The CDR3 covers 16 residues. Germline CDR1 reads MDHEN; CDR2 reads SYDVKM. V was clipped by 5 bases and J by 0 bases, with 14 bases between them. The CDR3, as DNA: TGTGCCAGCAGTCCAGCGACAGTTCTAGCCAAAAACATTCAGTACTTC. Translating gives CASSPATVLAKNIQYF.

This chain's CDR3 is CASSPGTNYNEQFF. In DNA form, the CDR3 reads TGTGCCAGCAGCCCCGGGACTAACTACAATGAGCAGTTCTTC. The chain employs TRBV9 and TRBJ2-1, with 7 bases identical to TRBD2. Germline CDR1 and CDR2: SGDLS and YYNGEE. V was pared by 4 bases and J by 3 bases, with 4 bases of the junction left unmatched. The CDR3 totals 14 residues.

The chain has TRBV4-1 and TRBJ1-4; D gene ambiguous. CDR3 length equals 16 residues. Germline CDR1 is MGHRA and CDR2 is YSYEKL. Trimming cost V 1 base and J 2 bases, with 11 bases left between them. The CDR3 DNA is TGCGCCAGCAGCCAAGGCCTAGCCTGGACTAATGAAAAACTGTTTTTT. This sequence encodes CASSQGLAWTNEKLFF.

The chain has TRBV29-1 and TRBJ2-1; 10 bases fit TRBD1. V lost 4 bases and J lost 2; bases outside the gene matches: 5. CDR1 and CDR2 from the germline V gene are SQVTM and ANQGSEA. This CDR3 is 15 amino acids long. The CDR3 reads CSVGMGQGTYNEQFF. In DNA form, the CDR3 reads TGCAGCGTTGGTATGGGACAGGGGACCTACAATGAGCAGTTCTTC.

About this clone: Within the sample, other DNA sequences also encode this same CDR3. This chain connects TRBV9 to TRBJ2-5, with D uncertain. CDR1 is SGDLS and CDR2 is YYNGEE in the germline V gene. The CDR3 consists of 12 residues. Between the trimmed V and J ends, which lost 0 bases and 5 bases, there was a span of 5 bases. The CDR3 is CASSVAGETQYF. The CDR3 coding sequence is TGTGCCAGCAGCGTAGCTGGGGAGACCCAGTACTTC.

This sequence joins TRBV2 and TRBJ2-2, with 7 nucleotides matching TRBD1. The CDR3 runs 15 residues. Germline CDR1 SNHLY, CDR2 FYNNEI. V lost 1 base, J lost 8 bases, and 7 bases stayed unmatched. The CDR3 spells CASSEGDSRTGELFF. CDR3 DNA sequence: TGTGCCAGCAGTGAAGGGGACAGCCGTACAGGGGAGCTGTTTTTT.

The J gene is TRBJ2-7, the V gene TRBV7-2; TRBD2 might be the D (5 bases). The germline V gene has CDR1 SGHTA and CDR2 FQGNSA. The CDR3 contains 16 residues. The V end was cut by 5 bases, the J end by 0 bases, with 17 bases between. The CDR3 reads CASSPFQPGNSYEQYF. Written as DNA, the CDR3 is TGTGCCAGCAGCCCCTTTCAACCGGGGAACTCCTACGAGCAGTACTTC.

This chain links TRBV12-5 with TRBJ2-7, with a possible D match to TRBD1 (6 bases). This CDR3 has 12 amino acids. The V gene's germline CDR1 is LGHNT and CDR2 FRNRAP. V was trimmed by 6 bases and J by 9 bases, leaving 15 bases between them. The CDR3 bases are TGTGCTAGTGGCCCGGACTCAGGGGCGCAGTACTTC. It codes for CASGPDSGAQYF.

The chain links TRBV25-1 to TRBJ1-3, with TRBD1 matching 9 bases. This CDR3 contains 14 residues. Germline CDR1 MGHDK, CDR2 SYGVNS. V was clipped by 4 bases and J by 8 bases; unmatched bases: 6. The CDR3 nucleotides are TGTGCCAGCAGTGTCACAGGGGGCATGCACACCATATATTTT. Translating it yields CASSVTGGMHTIYF. The whole variable domain, remainder taken from reference TRBV25-1 and TRBJ1-3, is EADIYQTPRYLVIGTGKKITLECSQTMGHDKMYWYQQDPGMELHLIHYSYGVNSTEKGDLSSESTVSRIRTEHFPLTLESARPSHTSQYLCASSVTGGMHTIYFGEGSWLTVV.

V and J are TRBV25-1 and TRBJ1-1; 11 positions agree with TRBD1. Per the germline V gene, CDR1 is MGHDK and CDR2 is SYGVNS. The CDR3 is made up of 18 amino acids. Trimming removed 5 bases from V and 4 bases from J; junction bases left unmatched: 15. CDR3 nucleotides: TGTGCCAGCAGTCCCCTTAGGACAGGGGGCGCTTCGGGCACTGAAGCTTTCTTT. This gives the protein CASSPLRTGGASGTEAFF.

This clone was recorded many times. Additional DNA sequences in this sample encode the identical CDR3. The gene calls are TRBV4-1 and TRBJ2-7; 13 nucleotides match TRBD2. After removal of 4 bases from V and 6 bases from J, the junction contained 3 bases not matched to a gene. The germline V gene encodes CDR1 MGHRA and CDR2 YSYEKL. The CDR3 extends over 14 amino acids. The CDR3 DNA reads as TGCGCCAGCAGCCGCGGGACTAGCGGGATCGAGCAGTACTTC. Translated: CASSRGTSGIEQYF.

The rearrangement links TRBV7-7 to TRBJ2-2; a possible D gene is TRBD2 (5 bases). Germline V lookup: CDR1 SSHAT, CDR2 FNYEAQ (reference sequence). V lost 5 bases to trimming and J lost 5 bases, with 12 bases between them. The length of the CDR3 is 14 residues. CDR3 in amino acids: CASSPGRRTGELFF. DNA of the CDR3: TGTGCCAGCAGCCCCGGTCGGAGGACCGGGGAGCTGTTTTTT.

This clone was detected only a few times. This chain joins TRBV5-6 and TRBJ1-4; possibly TRBD1 for D (5 bases). This CDR3 has 14 residues. Trimming pared 4 bases from V and 0 bases from J, leaving 7 bases between. From germline, CDR1 is SGHDT and CDR2 YYEEEE. CDR3 bases: TGTGCCAGCAGCCAAGGGGCAACTAATGAAAAACTGTTTTTT. Translating it yields CASSQGATNEKLFF.

The chain recombines TRBV11-2 with TRBJ1-2; no definite D call. The V end lost 1 base, the J end lost 7 bases, and 13 bases lay between the germline ends. This CDR3 has 14 amino acids. The germline V gene encodes CDR1 SGHAT and CDR2 FQNNGV. CDR3 nucleotides: TGTGCCAGCAGCTTAGGAATCTCAGGTTTTGGCTACACCTTC. Translated, it gives CASSLGISGFGYTF.

The chain joins TRBV5-1 to TRBJ1-3; D unclear. V shed 7 bases and J shed 8 bases, with 19 bases lying between them. Germline V gene data show CDR1 as SGHRS and CDR2 as YFSETQ. This CDR3 spans 14 amino acids. In DNA, the CDR3 is TGCGCCAGCGCGAAAGAGGACGGAGGAGACACCATATATTTT. Its translation is CASAKEDGGDTIYF. The complete variable domain, with remaining parts taken from reference TRBV5-1 and TRBJ1-3, reads KAGVTQTPRYLIKTRGQQVTLSCSPISGHRSVSWYQQTPGQGLQFLFEYFSETQRNKGNFPGRFSGRQFSNSRSEMNVSTLELGDSALYLCASAKEDGGDTIYFGEGSWLTVV.

J is TRBJ2-3 and V is TRBV6-4; D remains unclear. The CDR3 has 13 amino acids. Trimming stripped 2 bases from V and 6 bases from J, with 9 bases between. Germline CDR1 and CDR2: MRHNA and SNTAGT. CDR3 bases: TGTGCCAGCAGTGACGAAATCTGGGATACGCAGTATTTT. This translates into CASSDEIWDTQYF.

This clone was counted only a few times. The chain joins TRBV6-1 to TRBJ2-7; D is possibly TRBD1 (5 bases). V was clipped by 10 bases and J by 7 bases, with 17 bases between them. The CDR3 spans 12 residues. CDR1 and CDR2 (germline): MNHNS, SASEGT. The CDR3 sequence is CATQPRAQEQYF. The CDR3 nucleotides read TGTGCCACCCAACCCAGGGCGCAGGAGCAGTACTTC.